Shown below are 27 T cell receptor beta chains from a single sample sequenced in a study of regulatory T cells in long-lasting Graves disease (dated by TCRdb to 2020 to 2023). Taken with the paper, the label for time point translates to: newly diagnosed GD, antithyroid drugs for less than 3 months. For both TCR sequencing and RNA sequencing, RNA was extracted from PBMCs in TRIzol. The library was made by multiplex PCR. TCRdb lists the instrument as Illumina HiSeq 4000. CDR3 regions were amplified by Arm-PCR with iRepertoire HTBI primers to construct TCR beta libraries. TCRdb applied fastp at Q25 and MiXCR to the public reads, then kept only in-frame beta chains. Every distinct CDR3 protein forms one entry, paired with its most common genes and DNA. The sample includes about 530,000 distinct CDR3 sequences, with about 16% observed a single time. The top ten clones comprise approximately 25% of the sample.

These data also featured in a second study, about T cells in Graves' hyperthyroidism and ophthalmopathy.

Sequences were derived from peripheral blood mononuclear cells (PBMCs), sampled at new diagnosis, from a patient treated with antithyroid drugs. The source of these receptors is a woman in her forties or fifties with Graves disease. Donor details come from another sample of the same person, matched by shared clones.

This clonotype was counted ten times or more. The V gene is TRBV2, the J gene TRBJ1-1, with D maybe TRBD1 (5 bases). V lost 5 bases to trimming and J lost 4 bases, with 14 bases between them. The CDR3 consists of 14 residues. Germline V gene sequence: CDR1 SNHLY, CDR2 FYNNEI. For the CDR3, the DNA is TGTGCCAGCAGTCGAGACAGTGGGAGCACTGAAGCTTTCTTT. Its protein is CASSRDSGSTEAFF.

The chain employs TRBV19 and TRBJ2-2; D is perhaps TRBD1 (5 bases). Germline V gene data show CDR1 as LNHDA and CDR2 as SQIVND (reference sequence). The CDR3 runs to 15 residues. V was cut by 5 bases and J by 4 bases, with 14 bases left in between. CDR3 in amino acids: CASSPGSGRTGELFF. Written as DNA, the CDR3 is TGTGCCAGTAGTCCCGGTTCAGGGCGCACCGGGGAGCTGTTTTTT.

This sequence joins TRBV28 and TRBJ1-4, with a weak D call TRBD1 (5 bases). The CDR3 is 16 residues long. Trimming cost V 6 bases and J 0 bases, with 14 bases left between them. Per the germline V gene, CDR1 is MDHEN and CDR2 is SYDVKM. DNA of the CDR3: TGTGCCAGCAGAGGCCTCGGGGACCCAACTAATGAAAAACTGTTTTTT. This gives the protein CASRGLGDPTNEKLFF.

This clonotype was observed at least ten times. The chain links TRBV12-3 or TRBV12-4 to TRBJ2-1; D might be TRBD1 (6 bases). The CDR3 sequence is 13 residues long. Between the trimmed V and J ends, which lost 6 bases and 8 bases, there was a span of 14 bases. The CDR3, as DNA: TGTGCCAGCAGCCTCAACAGGGTTCATGAGCAGTTCTTC. It yields the protein CASSLNRVHEQFF.

At least ten counts were recorded for this clonotype. This sequence joins TRBV6-5 and TRBJ2-2, with D unresolved. The V gene lost 4 bases and the J gene lost 6 bases, with 18 bases spanning the gap. The length of the CDR3 is 16 residues. Germline V gene lookup returns CDR1 MNHEY and CDR2 SVGAGI. This CDR3 reads CASSSKLPFLAGELFF. CDR3 coding DNA: TGTGCCAGCAGTTCCAAACTCCCCTTTTTGGCCGGGGAGCTGTTTTTT.

This clonotype was picked up many times. This chain joins TRBV20-1 and TRBJ2-3; D not certain. The germline V gene has CDR1 DFQATT and CDR2 SNEGSKA (reference sequence). The CDR3 sequence is 13 residues long. V shed 6 bases and J shed 4 bases, with 14 bases lying between them. CDR3 amino acids: CSAPATSPDTQYF. The DNA for the CDR3 is TGCAGTGCCCCGGCCACCTCCCCAGATACGCAGTATTTT.

This clonotype was counted only a few times. The chain joins TRBV28 to TRBJ2-4; D may match TRBD1 or TRBD2 (6 bases each). V lost 7 bases and J lost 3, with 13 bases in between. CDR3 length: 14 residues. The V gene's germline CDR1 is MDHEN and CDR2 SYDVKM. CDR3 in amino acids: CASNSGGGKNIQYF. For the CDR3, the DNA is TGTGCCAGCAACTCAGGAGGGGGCAAAAACATTCAGTACTTC.

In this sample, this clonotype turned up a few times. The chain joins TRBV5-1 to TRBJ2-5, with 11 positions matching TRBD2. Losses at the gene ends were 4 bases for V and 1 base for J; bases not matched to a gene: 9. Per the germline V gene, CDR1 is SGHRS and CDR2 is YFSETQ. CDR3 length: 17 amino acids. CDR3 nucleotides: TGCGCCAGCAGCCCCTTGGGACTAGCGGCGATCCAAGAGACCCAGTACTTC. It codes for CASSPLGLAAIQETQYF.

This clonotype was observed a handful of times. The rearrangement links TRBV2 to TRBJ1-6, with D possibly TRBD1 on 5 matching bases. Trimming took off 5 bases at V and 6 bases at J, with 17 bases between the two ends. This CDR3 has 16 amino acids. Germline CDR1 SNHLY, CDR2 FYNNEI. Here the CDR3 DNA reads TGTGCCAGCAGTCCCCAGGGCGGGATGATTAATTCACCCCTCCACTTT. Translated: CASSPQGGMINSPLHF.

This clonotype was found a few times. The chain joins TRBV20-1 to TRBJ2-5; D possibly matches TRBD1 or TRBD2 (6 bases each). Germline V CDR1 and CDR2: DFQATT, SNEGSKA (reference sequence). CDR3 length: 13 amino acids. With 0 bases removed from V and 7 bases from J, the gap between germline ends came to 12 bases. This chain's CDR3 is CSARDGGRWTQYF. The DNA for the CDR3 is TGCAGTGCTAGAGATGGGGGGCGCTGGACCCAGTACTTC.

This clonotype was detected ten times or more. J is TRBJ2-2 and V is TRBV11-2; tentatively, D is TRBD1 (5 bases). This CDR3 is built from 17 residues. CDR1 is SGHAT, CDR2 FQNNGV, per germline. V was cut by 0 bases and J by 4 bases, with 15 bases left in between. The CDR3 is CASSLDPAPGPTGELFF. The DNA of the CDR3 is TGTGCCAGCAGCTTAGATCCCGCGCCAGGGCCCACCGGGGAGCTGTTTTTT.

Ten or more counts support this clonotype. This chain uses TRBV2 with TRBJ2-5, with 12 bases aligning to TRBD1. The ends lost 6 bases at V and 6 bases at J; junction bases unmatched: 5. Germline lookup yields CDR1 SNHLY and CDR2 FYNNEI. The CDR3 has 14 residues. The CDR3 region is CASSSRDRGQTQYF. The CDR3 coding sequence is TGTGCCAGCAGCTCACGGGACAGGGGGCAGACCCAGTACTTC. The full variable domain, its missing parts supplied by reference TRBV2 and TRBJ2-5, is EPEVTQTPSHQVTQMGQEVILRCVPISNHLYFYWYRQILGQKVEFLVSFYNNEISEKSEIFDDQFSVERPDGSNFTLKIRSTKLEDSAMYFCASSSRDRGQTQYFGPGTRLLVL.

This clonotype was observed at least ten times. This chain links TRBV3-1 with TRBJ1-6, with unresolved D. V lost 4 bases and J 11 bases, leaving 12 bases between the germline ends. The germline gives CDR1 LGHDT, CDR2 YNNKEL (reference sequence). CDR3 length: 13 amino acids. The CDR3 sequence: CASSPRSGPPLHF. DNA for the CDR3: TGTGCCAGCAGCCCCAGGTCCGGTCCACCCCTCCACTTT.

The V gene is TRBV29-1, the J gene TRBJ1-1, with D possibly TRBD1 on 6 matching bases. The CDR3 has 15 residues. CDR1 and CDR2 (germline): SQVTM, ANQGSEA. V was shortened by 6 bases and J by 5 bases, with 22 bases between the two germline ends. CDR3: CSVVTSGALFTEAFF. The CDR3 DNA reads as TGCAGCGTCGTGACCTCGGGGGCGCTTTTTACTGAAGCTTTCTTT. Using reference TRBV29-1 and TRBJ1-1 for the parts outside the CDR3, the full variable domain is SAVISQKPSRDICQRGTSLTIQCQVDSQVTMMFWYRQQPGQSLTLIATANQGSEATYESGFVIDKFPISRPNLTFSTLTVSNMSPEDSSIYLCSVVTSGALFTEAFFGQGTRLTVV.

The sample holds a few counts of this clonotype. This likely comes from a read error, as the CDR3 has no conserved phenylalanine or tryptophan at its end. V usage is TRBV12-3 or TRBV12-4 and J usage is TRBJ1-1; TRBD1 matches 9 bases. V trimming: 5 bases; J trimming: 2 bases; junction bases outside the gene matches: 12. The CDR3 sequence is 17 residues long. The CDR3, as DNA: TGTGCCAGCAGTCATGGACAGGGGTTCACTCTTAACACTGAAGCTTTCCTT. This encodes CASSHGQGFTLNTEAFL.

This clonotype was counted ten times or more. The chain links TRBV7-8 to TRBJ1-1, with D perhaps matching TRBD1 (5 bases). The V and J ends lost 2 bases and 7 bases respectively, with 20 bases between them. CDR1 and CDR2 (germline): SGHVS, FQNEAQ. CDR3 length equals 16 residues. Here the CDR3 reads CASSLQAGGVGDEAFF. The CDR3 DNA reads TGTGCCAGCAGCTTACAAGCCGGGGGGGTAGGGGATGAAGCTTTCTTT.

This clonotype was recorded many times. The CDR3 DNA is TGTGCCAGCAGTGAAGCCGGGGGGGGGGCGCATACGCAGTATTTT. Protein product: CASSEAGGGAHTQYF. This rearrangement joins TRBV2 to TRBJ2-3; 8 bases agree with TRBD2. This CDR3 is built from 15 residues. Germline lookup yields CDR1 SNHLY and CDR2 FYNNEI. V shed 0 bases and J 7 bases; nucleotides not matched to a gene: 6.

This clonotype was observed many times. The chain combines TRBV2 with TRBJ2-6; D not certain. Trimming cost V 4 bases and J 8 bases, with 6 bases left between them. Germline V gene sequence: CDR1 SNHLY, CDR2 FYNNEI. The CDR3 has 12 residues. The CDR3, as DNA: TGTGCCAGCAGTGCTCTGTCCAACGTCCTGACTTTC. It yields the protein CASSALSNVLTF. The whole variable domain, remainder taken from reference TRBV2 and TRBJ2-6, is EPEVTQTPSHQVTQMGQEVILRCVPISNHLYFYWYRQILGQKVEFLVSFYNNEISEKSEIFDDQFSVERPDGSNFTLKIRSTKLEDSAMYFCASSALSNVLTFGAGSRLTVL.

This clonotype has at least ten counts. The rearrangement joins TRBV20-1 to TRBJ2-3; 8 nucleotides align to TRBD2. The length of the CDR3 is 13 residues. Germline-derived CDR1 and CDR2 are DFQATT and SNEGSKA (reference sequence). The CDR3 sequence is CSGRGGGTDTQYF. The CDR3 nucleotides are TGCAGCGGGAGGGGTGGCGGCACAGATACGCAGTATTTT.

The chain combines TRBV5-4 with TRBJ2-7, with D hard to call. Germline CDR1 is SGHNT and CDR2 is YYREEE (reference sequence). The CDR3 has 13 residues. V was shortened by 1 base and J by 0 bases, with 5 bases between the two germline ends. CDR3 in amino acids: CASSLSNSYEQYF. The DNA of the CDR3 is TGTGCCAGCAGCTTGAGCAACTCCTACGAGCAGTACTTC.

This clonotype came up a few times. CDR3 sequence reads: CASSSPLLSGELFF. The DNA for the CDR3 is TGTGCCAGCAGCTCCCCACTCCTATCTGGGGAGCTGTTTTTT. The V and J genes are TRBV7-3 and TRBJ2-2; D unclear. This CDR3 has 14 amino acids. Trimming cost V 4 bases and J 8 bases, with 14 bases left between them. The germline CDR1 and CDR2 sequences are SGHTA and FQGTGA.

In its sample, this clonotype was seen a few times. The V and J genes are TRBV20-1 and TRBJ2-1; 10 nucleotides agree with TRBD2. Germline V gene sequence: CDR1 DFQATT, CDR2 SNEGSKA (reference sequence). Trimming removed 6 bases from V and 7 bases from J; junction bases left unmatched: 15. This CDR3 is 16 amino acids long. CDR3 in DNA: TGCAGTGCGCCTGACCTCCTAGCGGGGGTGAGAAATGAGCAGTTCTTC. As protein: CSAPDLLAGVRNEQFF.

This clonotype has just a few counts. V is TRBV5-1 and J is TRBJ1-4, with a tentative D call TRBD1 (5 bases). V lost 0 bases, J lost 5 bases, and 11 bases lay in between. From germline, CDR1 is SGHRS and CDR2 YFSETQ. The CDR3 contains 15 residues. The CDR3 coding sequence is TGCGCCAGCAGCTTGGGTCAGCCAGGGAATGAAAAACTGTTTTTT. It codes for CASSLGQPGNEKLFF.

This clonotype was counted at least ten times. The rearrangement joins TRBV11-2 to TRBJ2-1; 14 bases map to TRBD2. V trimming: 5 bases; J trimming: 4 bases; junction bases outside the gene matches: 7. CDR1 is SGHAT, CDR2 FQNNGV, per germline. This CDR3 contains 17 residues. The CDR3 bases are TGTGCCAGCAGCCAGGGACTAGCGGGGGCCCTTTACAATGAGCAGTTCTTC. It is translated as CASSQGLAGALYNEQFF.

This clonotype was observed at least ten times. V is TRBV12-5 and J is TRBJ1-1, with 7 bases fitting TRBD1. Germline values: CDR1 LGHNT, CDR2 FRNRAP. V dropped 5 bases and J dropped 0; count of bases not matched to a gene: 6. The CDR3 has 15 amino acids. The CDR3 nucleotides read TGTGCTAGTGGTGGAACCGGGACAGTGAACACTGAAGCTTTCTTT. Its protein product is CASGGTGTVNTEAFF.

In this sample, this clonotype turned up a few times. This chain uses TRBV7-6 with TRBJ2-7; TRBD1 agrees at 9 bases. Losses at the gene ends were 1 base for V and 3 bases for J; bases not matched to a gene: 7. CDR3 size: 16 residues. The germline CDR1 and CDR2 sequences are SGHVS and FNYEAQ. CDR3 bases: TGTGCCAGCAGCTTAGAGACAGGGGGGGGAGACTACGAGCAGTACTTC. Translating gives CASSLETGGGDYEQYF. The full variable domain, completed using reference TRBV7-6 and TRBJ2-7, is GAGVSQSPRYKVTKRGQDVALRCDPISGHVSLYWYRQALGQGPEFLTYFNYEAQQDKSGLPNDRFSAERPEGSISTLTIQRTEQRDSAMYRCASSLETGGGDYEQYFGPGTRLTVT.

This clonotype was counted a few times. A single base separates this from a much larger clone, so it may be a read error. This rearrangement joins TRBV14 to TRBJ2-1, with 7 bases aligning to TRBD2. Germline-derived CDR1 and CDR2 are SGHDN and FVKESK. This CDR3 region has 15 residues. V was clipped by 1 base and J by 4 bases; unmatched bases: 4. The CDR3 reads CASSQVGGGYNEQFF. The CDR3 nucleotides read TGTGCCAGCAGCCAAGTTGGGGGGGGGTACAATGAGCAGTTCTTC.